What follows are 16 T cell receptor beta chains derived from one specimen sequenced in a study of post-analysis software for immune sequencing data. Points from the study as a whole: Controls had lower frequencies than patients of about 5 TRBV segments, which included TRBV5-6, TRBV5-1 and TRBV20-1.

Unique molecular identifiers were carried by the TCR beta cDNA libraries. TCRdb reanalysed the PCR reads using MiXCR and keeps one entry per CDR3 protein. Here the sample spans roughly 570,000 distinct CDR3 sequences, approximately 34% being singletons. Their target antigens are unknown. Sequencing used blood. The receptors here all came from a girl younger than 18 with multiple sclerosis.

The chain employs TRBV4-2 and TRBJ1-2; 8 positions match TRBD1. The J segment lost 8 bases and the V segment lost 7 bases, leaving 9 bases of the junction unmatched. The CDR3 has 13 amino acids. The germline V gene has CDR1 LGHNA and CDR2 YNFKEQ. In DNA, the CDR3 is TGTGCCAGCACCGGGGACAGGACTGACGGCTACACCTTC. It encodes CASTGDRTDGYTF.

This clonotype was observed a few times. The chain links TRBV5-1 to TRBJ1-1; 7 bases align to TRBD1. Germline CDR1 is SGHRS and CDR2 is YFSETQ. V lost 2 bases to trimming and J lost 0 bases; unmatched junction nucleotides: 4. CDR3 length: 15 residues. CDR3 protein: CASSFSDRLNTEAFF. The CDR3 region has the DNA TGCGCCAGCAGCTTTTCGGACAGGTTGAACACTGAAGCTTTCTTT.

This clonotype was picked up a small number of times. The rearrangement links TRBV6-6 to TRBJ1-2; D is unclear. The CDR3 length is 12 residues. Trimming left V 8 bases short and J 2 bases short, with 9 bases between. The germline gives CDR1 MNHNY, CDR2 SVGAGI (reference sequence). As DNA, the CDR3 is TGTGCCAGCTTGTCGCAGAACTATGGCTACACCTTC. Encoded protein: CASLSQNYGYTF.

This clonotype was seen ten or more times. This sequence joins TRBV29-1 and TRBJ2-5, with 9 bases aligning to TRBD1. The trim removed 7 bases at V and 2 bases at J, leaving 2 bases unmatched. The germline gives CDR1 SQVTM, CDR2 ANQGSEA. This CDR3 has 12 amino acids. The CDR3 DNA reads TGCAGCGCAGGACAGGGGCAAGAGACCCAGTACTTC. It codes for CSAGQGQETQYF.

This rearrangement joins TRBV29-1 to TRBJ2-3; TRBD1 or TRBD2 may be the D gene (5 bases each). The CDR3 is 11 amino acids. V was trimmed by 6 bases and J by 8 bases, leaving 12 bases between them. Germline V gives CDR1 SQVTM, CDR2 ANQGSEA. CDR3 loop: CSVPAGGTQYF. The CDR3 region has the DNA TGCAGCGTACCCGCTGGGGGTACGCAGTATTTT.

This clonotype turned up a few times. J is TRBJ2-1 and V is TRBV7-8, with 12 bases aligning to TRBD2. The CDR3 loop spans 16 amino acids. Germline trimming cut 5 bases from V and 2 bases from J; bases unmatched to any gene: 4. CDR1 SGHVS and CDR2 FQNEAQ come from the germline V gene. This chain's CDR3 is CASSPSGGATYNEQFF. CDR3 nucleotides: TGTGCCAGCAGCCCTAGCGGGGGGGCCACCTACAATGAGCAGTTCTTC.

The gene calls are TRBV10-3 and TRBJ1-2; D is undetermined. Deletions cut 7 bases from V and 8 bases from J, with 17 bases between. Germline-derived CDR1 and CDR2 are ENHRY and SYGVKD. The CDR3 consists of 13 residues. CDR3 DNA: TGTGCCATCACTTTCAGCGGTTTGGGAGGCTACACCTTC. It codes for CAITFSGLGGYTF.

The chain couples TRBV7-6 to TRBJ2-1, with 14 bases identical to TRBD2. Germline lookup yields CDR1 SGHVS and CDR2 FNYEAQ. The CDR3 is 15 amino acids. Trimming took 0 bases from V and 13 from J; bases not matched to a gene: 5. The CDR3: CASSLARTSGGPQFF. As DNA, the CDR3 is TGTGCCAGCAGCTTAGCGCGGACTAGCGGGGGGCCCCAGTTCTTC.

J is TRBJ2-5 and V is TRBV20-1; 7 bases are a match to TRBD1. The germline V gene has CDR1 DFQATT and CDR2 SNEGSKA (reference sequence). The CDR3 sequence is 14 residues long. V shed 1 base and J 2 bases; nucleotides not matched to a gene: 4. In nucleotides, the CDR3 is TGCAGTGCTAGAGTGACAGGGCAACAAGAGACCCAGTACTTC. Protein product: CSARVTGQQETQYF.

This clonotype showed up just a few times. The CDR3 loop reads CASSLEVGLNQPQHF. CDR3 bases: TGTGCCAGCAGCTTAGAAGTGGGCCTCAATCAGCCCCAGCATTTT. The V and J genes are TRBV7-6 and TRBJ1-5; D is uncertain. CDR1 is SGHVS, CDR2 FNYEAQ, per germline. The CDR3 sequence is 15 residues long. Between the trimmed V and J ends, which lost 1 base and 3 bases, there was a span of 10 bases.

This clonotype was seen only a few times. The chain joins TRBV27 to TRBJ2-5; D is undetermined. The CDR3 sequence is 13 residues long. The germline CDR1 and CDR2 sequences are MNHEY and SMNVEV (reference sequence). Deletions cut 1 base from V and 4 bases from J, with 7 bases between. CDR3 nucleotides: TGTGCCAGCAGTTTATGGTGGGGAGAGACCCAGTACTTC. Translated, it gives CASSLWWGETQYF.

This clonotype was counted once. This rearrangement joins TRBV10-2 to TRBJ1-1; the D gene is possibly TRBD1 (6 bases). Germline assignment: CDR1 WSHSY and CDR2 SAAADI. Trimming removed 2 bases at V and 8 bases at J, with 18 bases between. The CDR3 is 15 amino acids. CDR3 in DNA: TGCGCCAGCAGTGAGACCCGGACAGCCTTGGCGGAAGCTTTCTTT. It encodes CASSETRTALAEAFF.

The rearrangement links TRBV20-1 to TRBJ1-5; D not certain. V lost 0 bases and J 0 bases, leaving 6 bases between the germline ends. The CDR3 has 14 residues. Germline V gene lookup returns CDR1 DFQATT and CDR2 SNEGSKA (reference sequence). The CDR3 DNA sequence: TGCAGTGCTAGAGATCCAGGTAGCAATCAGCCCCAGCATTTT. Translating it yields CSARDPGSNQPQHF.

The CDR3 loop reads CASSFVDSPGYTF. The CDR3 coding sequence is TGTGCCAGCAGCTTCGTGGACAGCCCGGGCTACACCTTC. The V and J genes are TRBV14 and TRBJ1-2; TRBD1 might be the D (6 bases). The CDR3 has 13 residues. The germline gives CDR1 SGHDN, CDR2 FVKESK. The V end lost 5 bases, the J end lost 8 bases, and 15 bases lay between the germline ends.

The genes are TRBV7-9 and TRBJ2-1; 9 bases align to TRBD1. This CDR3 contains 15 residues. The V and J ends lost 5 bases and 6 bases, in that order; junction bases with no gene match: 8. Per germline, CDR1 SEHNR and CDR2 FQNEAQ (reference sequence). The CDR3 spells CASSPGQGRANEQFF. CDR3 DNA: TGTGCCAGCAGCCCGGGACAGGGAAGGGCCAATGAGCAGTTCTTC.

The table lists this clonotype with a few counts. This sequence joins TRBV10-3 and TRBJ2-7, with TRBD1 as a possible D gene (6 bases). Per the germline V gene, CDR1 is ENHRY and CDR2 is SYGVKD. Trimming took 8 bases from V and 0 from J, leaving 8 bases between them. This CDR3 has 12 residues. Here the CDR3 DNA reads TGTGCCATCCGGGACAACTCCTACGAGCAGTACTTC. It codes for CAIRDNSYEQYF.